The clone carrying this TCR beta chain showed up just a few times. Its antigen is currently unknown. Per the germline V gene, CDR1 is MNHEY and CDR2 is SVGAGI. The junction had 4 bases not matched to a gene; V was cut back by 7 bases and J by 10 bases. CDR3 size: 13 residues. This specimen belongs to a study of cytomegalovirus exposure and HLA in healthy donors. Broader study findings: Rare TCR sequences dominated, though some public TCRs recurred in many donors. The study labeled approximately 150 TCR beta chains cytomegalovirus-associated. According to reports, the classifier identified cytomegalovirus status with high specificity and sensitivity.

The donors were members of the validation cohort, which comprised 120 subjects and was separate from the first cohort of 600 to 850 subjects. Data came from immunoSEQ multiplex PCR; TCRdb stores just in-frame clones and leaves some out. The sample records about 180,000 clones, less than 85% being singletons. This chain joins TRBV6-5 and TRBJ2-1; TRBD2 agrees at 13 bases. The receptor's source is a man aged 18 to 29 in good health and CMV-seropositive. Sequenced: PBMCs. The chain's CDR3 is CASTPTSGGEQFF. The DNA for the CDR3 is TGTGCCAGCACCCCGACTAGCGGGGGGGAGCAGTTCTTC.